This T cell receptor (beta chain) was found in a study of shared clonotypes between healthy human individuals. The study, taken as a whole, reports: A handful of donors held about 5% of naive CD4 clonotypes in common. Unshared clonotypes carried lower generation probabilities than those common to all four donors.

Measured with immunoSEQ multiplex PCR; TCRdb has only the in-frame clones, and not every one. The repertoire has about a million clones, approximately 80% of them found once; the top ten carry roughly 1.5%. V lost 3 bases to trimming and J lost 1 base, with 12 bases between them. CDR3 length equals 15 residues. Germline assignment: CDR1 KGHSH and CDR2 LQKENI. Worth noting for this clone: Its antigen is unknown.

The V call is TRBV18, the J call TRBJ2-5; possible D gene TRBD1, 6 bases. Sequencing was performed on memory CD4+ T cells sorted from blood. Documented subset: CD45RA-negative fraction. This TCR was recovered from a man aged 18 to 29 in good health. Here the CDR3 reads CASSPAQGSQETQYF. The DNA of the CDR3 is TGTGCCAGCTCACCGGCCCAGGGGTCCCAAGAGACCCAGTACTTC.